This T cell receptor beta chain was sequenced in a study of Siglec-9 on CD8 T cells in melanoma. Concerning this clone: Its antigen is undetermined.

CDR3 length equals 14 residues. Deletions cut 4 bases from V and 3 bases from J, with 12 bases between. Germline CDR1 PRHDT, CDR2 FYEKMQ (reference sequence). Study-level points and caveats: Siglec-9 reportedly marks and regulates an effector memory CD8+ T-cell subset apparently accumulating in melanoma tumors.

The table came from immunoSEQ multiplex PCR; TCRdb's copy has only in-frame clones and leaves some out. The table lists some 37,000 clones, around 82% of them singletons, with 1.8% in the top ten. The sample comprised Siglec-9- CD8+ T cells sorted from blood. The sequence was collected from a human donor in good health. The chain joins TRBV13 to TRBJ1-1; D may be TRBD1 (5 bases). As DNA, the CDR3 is TGTGCCAGCAGCTCCGTGGGGGGAGACACTGAAGCTTTCTTT. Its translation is CASSSVGGDTEAFF.